This T cell receptor beta chain was recovered during a study of blood T cell repertoires in COVID-19. This clone was seen just once. TCRdb's table, derived via immunoSEQ multiplex PCR, lists solely in-frame clones and lacks some. The sample consists of over 300,000 clones, roughly nine tenths of them appearing once. CDR1 SGHKS and CDR2 YYEKEE come from the germline V gene (reference sequence). The V segment lost 2 bases and the J segment 5 bases; nucleotides outside the gene matches: 15. The CDR3 is made up of 17 amino acids. The receptor was isolated from a woman in her 30s who had recovered from COVID-19. J is TRBJ1-1 and V is TRBV5-5; 7 bases line up with TRBD1. The specimen sequenced was PBMCs or T cells enriched from blood (not recorded which). The CDR3 DNA follows: TGTGCCAGCAGCTTTTCAACAGGGGATCCAAGGAGGACTGAAGCTTTCTTT. Translation: CASSFSTGDPRRTEAFF.